This T cell receptor (beta chain) was sequenced for a study of OX40 agonist ivuxolimab in advanced cancers. About the full investigation: The costimulatory receptor OX40 (CD134) was targeted by ivuxolimab, a fully human IgG2 agonistic monoclonal antibody. Patients were allowed to have had prior anti-PD-1, anti-PD-L1 or anti-CTLA-4 therapy, and around two fifths of the dose-escalation patients had been treated with checkpoint inhibitors. The point of sequencing TCRbeta in the periphery was to test whether ivuxolimab changed TCR sequence diversity and drove clonal T-cell expansion. Among the roughly 50 dose-escalation patients, around 20 had hepatocellular carcinoma, roughly 15 melanoma, 9 renal cell carcinoma and 9 head and neck cancer. The paper covers the monotherapy dose-escalation part of the phase I ivuxolimab trial, which included N of about 50 patients. In the dose-escalation cohort, 82.7% of patients were male, and the mean age was 60 years with a range of roughly 23 to 79. Intravenous ivuxolimab was administered to patients every 2 weeks at six dose levels: 0.01, 0.1, 0.3, 1.5, 3 and 10 mg/kg. Three dose-escalation patients achieved partial responses, one with hepatocellular carcinoma and two with cutaneous melanoma.

To note about this clone: Its specific antigen is unknown. Base qualities are missing; no much larger clone stands one base away.

Patients with autoimmune disease history or receiving systemic immunosuppression were excluded from the trial. Peripheral blood for TCR sequencing was collected from all dose cohorts at baseline, on cycle 4 day 1, and on cycle 7 day 1. The samples were drawn from a first-in-human, open-label, multicenter phase I dose-escalation trial of ivuxolimab. The trial enrolled adults with locally advanced or metastatic head and neck squamous cell, hepatocellular, melanoma or renal cell carcinoma. Before TCR sequencing, CD4+ T cells and CD8+ T cells were sorted from peripheral blood as separate populations. To sequence the TCRbeta CDR3 region, genomic DNA was isolated from the sorted cells. The immunoSEQ Assay was used to sequence the TCRbeta CDR3 regions. This immuneACCESS table, as held by TCRdb, lists in-frame sequences with V and J called but not all clones. Of the missing ones, under half trace to an unresolved V gene in checked studies; the others have no known cause. This sample holds some 69,000 clones; roughly 90% were observed only once. Roughly 10% of the sample is held by the ten biggest clonotypes.

Counted from cysteine to phenylalanine, this CDR3 has 16 amino acids. Only the CDR3 DNA stays, 48 bases, in frame from base 1. Findings and caveats that apply to the study as a whole: The antigen specificity of the clonally expanded peripheral T cells was not determined. In the 0.1-3.0 mg/kg groups, partial responders had among the lowest normalized peripheral clonal expansion, particularly in CD8+ T cells. At doses from 0.1 to 3.0 mg/kg, clonal expansion was seen in both CD4+ and CD8+ blood T cells between baseline and week 6. After ivuxolimab, more expanded clones were found on average in CD8+ T cells than in CD4+ T cells. Low levels of normalized T-cell clonal expansion were also shown by some nonresponding patients.

The sequencing here drew on CD4+ or CD8+ T cells sorted from blood, taken in a trial of the OX40 agonist ivuxolimab. The chain is assembled from TRBV1 and TRBJ1-4. TRBV1 constitutes a pseudogene. The origin of this receptor is an adult with an advanced solid tumor such as melanoma, head and neck, liver or kidney cancer. The CDR3 here reads CTSSLPCGESDEKLFF. The base sequence is TGCACCAGCAGCCTCCCCTGCGGGGAATCGGATGAAAAACTGTTTTTT.